Detailed here is one T cell receptor (beta chain). Its target is unknown. V was clipped by 1 base and J by 3 bases, with 10 bases between them. This CDR3 contains 13 residues. Germline V CDR1 and CDR2: DFQATT, SNEGSKA (reference sequence). This entry comes from a study of T-cell reconstitution after alpha-beta-depleted transplantation in children. Findings and caveats of the study: After transplant, high TCRbeta diversity at day 60 in some patients arose from surviving recipient T cells and thymic progenitors. Fresh T-cell production supplied most of the T-cell counts and diversity seen one year after transplant.

The TCRbeta library incorporated unique molecular identifiers. TCRdb re-derived calls from the PCR reads in MiXCR, one entry per CDR3 protein. Seen here are some 260,000 distinct CDR3 sequences, roughly 25% observed once, and the top ten hold around 4.8%. The sequencing used PBMCs, mostly from graft donor cells, collected 360 days after TCRalphabeta/CD19-depleted stem cell transplant. The chain combines TRBV20-1 with TRBJ2-7; D unresolved. This clonotype originated in a female patient aged 2-9 years who had a stem cell transplant for congenital amegakaryocytic thrombocytopenia, so the T cells may come from the graft donor. The CDR3 coding sequence is TGCAGTGCTAGAGTTAATGAGAACTACGAGCAGTACTTC. Encoded protein: CSARVNENYEQYF.